This T cell receptor (beta chain) originates from a study of T-cell memory formation after mild COVID-19. This clonotype has a handful of counts. The CDR3 is 14 residues long. V lost 1 base and J 4 bases, leaving 10 bases between the germline ends. cDNA libraries for TCR alpha and TCR beta, carrying sample barcodes and UMIs, came from 5'RACE with constant-segment primers. Via MiXCR, TCRdb re-called the 5' RACE reads, giving one row per CDR3 protein. This sample carries under 600,000 distinct CDR3 sequences, less than 25% of them seen once, and the ten largest clones take approximately 8.4%. This rearrangement joins TRBV12-3 or TRBV12-4 to TRBJ1-2; D gene unclear. Source material: PBMCs or a T cell subset sorted from them (not recorded which). This receptor was identified in an adult woman who had mild COVID-19 (a few samples of this study predate the infection). Cell type and time point are not known. CDR3 sequence reads: CASSLGPGLYGYTF. DNA of the CDR3: TGTGCCAGCAGTTTAGGACCGGGCCTCTATGGCTACACCTTC.